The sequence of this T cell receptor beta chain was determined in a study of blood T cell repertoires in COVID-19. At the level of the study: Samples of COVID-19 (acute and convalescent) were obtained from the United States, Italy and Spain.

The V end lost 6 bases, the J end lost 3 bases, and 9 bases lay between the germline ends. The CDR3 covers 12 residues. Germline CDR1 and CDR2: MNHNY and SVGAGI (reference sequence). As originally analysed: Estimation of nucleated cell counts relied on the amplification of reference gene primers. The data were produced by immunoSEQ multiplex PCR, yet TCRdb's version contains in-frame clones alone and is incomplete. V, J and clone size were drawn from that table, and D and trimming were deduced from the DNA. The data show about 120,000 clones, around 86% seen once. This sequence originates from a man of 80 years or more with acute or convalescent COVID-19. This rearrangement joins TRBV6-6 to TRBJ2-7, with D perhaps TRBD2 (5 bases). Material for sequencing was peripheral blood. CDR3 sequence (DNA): TGTGCCAGCAGCCCCGGGGTCTACGAGCAGTACTTC. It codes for CASSPGVYEQYF.